The clone carrying this T cell receptor beta chain was counted a single time. Germline lookup yields CDR1 ENHRY and CDR2 SYGVKD. V was pared by 10 bases and J by 6 bases, with 14 bases between. The CDR3 is made up of 12 amino acids. This sample is part of a study of blood T cell repertoires in COVID-19. The wider study: Samples of COVID-19 (acute and convalescent) were obtained from the United States, Italy and Spain. Nucleic acid was either cDNA or gDNA, and it came from T cells, B-cell-depleted T cells, or PBMCs.

Participants' own reports of clinical history determined their cohort assignment. Original handling: Scientists estimated how many nucleated cells there were by amplifying reference gene primers. Measured with immunoSEQ multiplex PCR; TCRdb has only the in-frame clones, and not every one. V, J and clone size reflect that table, while D and trimming were determined from the DNA. Of under 350,000 clones listed, roughly 85% are singletons. The TCR sequence derives from a woman aged 40 to 50 with acute COVID-19. The V gene is TRBV10-3, the J gene TRBJ2-3; D might be TRBD1 (6 bases). The specimen was PBMCs or T cells enriched from blood (not recorded which). In DNA, the CDR3 is TGTGCCAGCCGGGACATCACGGATACGCAGTATTTT. It codes for CASRDITDTQYF.